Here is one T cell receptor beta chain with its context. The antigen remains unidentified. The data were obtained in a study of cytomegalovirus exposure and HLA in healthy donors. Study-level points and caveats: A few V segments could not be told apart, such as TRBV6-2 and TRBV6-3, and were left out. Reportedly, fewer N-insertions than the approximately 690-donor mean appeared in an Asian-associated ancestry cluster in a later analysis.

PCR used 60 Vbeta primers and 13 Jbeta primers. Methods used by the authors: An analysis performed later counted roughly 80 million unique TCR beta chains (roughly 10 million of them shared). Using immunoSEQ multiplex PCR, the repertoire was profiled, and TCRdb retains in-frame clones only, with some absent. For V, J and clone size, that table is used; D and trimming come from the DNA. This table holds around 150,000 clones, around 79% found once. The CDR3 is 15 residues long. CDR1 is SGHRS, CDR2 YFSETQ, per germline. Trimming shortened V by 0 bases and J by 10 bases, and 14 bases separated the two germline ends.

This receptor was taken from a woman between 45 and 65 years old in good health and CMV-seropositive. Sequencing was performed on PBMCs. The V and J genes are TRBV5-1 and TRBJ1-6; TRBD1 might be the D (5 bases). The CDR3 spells CASSLANRPGSPLHF. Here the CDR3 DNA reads TGCGCCAGCAGCTTGGCCAACCGCCCAGGGTCACCCCTCCACTTT.